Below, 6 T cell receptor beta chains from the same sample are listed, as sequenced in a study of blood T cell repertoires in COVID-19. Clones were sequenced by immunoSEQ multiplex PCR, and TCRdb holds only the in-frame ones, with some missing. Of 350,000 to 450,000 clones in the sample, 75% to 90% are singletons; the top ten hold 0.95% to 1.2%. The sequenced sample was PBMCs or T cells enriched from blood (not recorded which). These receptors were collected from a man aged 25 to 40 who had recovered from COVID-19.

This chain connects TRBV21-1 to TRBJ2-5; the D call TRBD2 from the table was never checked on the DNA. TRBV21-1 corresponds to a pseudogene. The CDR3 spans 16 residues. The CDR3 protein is CASTPPGGQSQETQYF. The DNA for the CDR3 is TGTGCCAGCACCCCCCCGGGGGGCCAGAGCCAAGAGACCCAGTACTTC.

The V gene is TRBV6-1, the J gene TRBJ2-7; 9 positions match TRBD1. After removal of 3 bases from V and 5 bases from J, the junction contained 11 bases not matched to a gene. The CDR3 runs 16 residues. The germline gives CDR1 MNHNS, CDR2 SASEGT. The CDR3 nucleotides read TGTGCCAGCAGTGAGGGTCGTTGGACAGGGGTCCACGAGCAGTACTTC. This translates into CASSEGRWTGVHEQYF.

This chain's CDR3 is CASSLPRTSGRMPDTQYF. Here the CDR3 DNA reads TGTGCCAGCAGCTTACCCCGGACTAGCGGGAGGATGCCAGATACGCAGTATTTT. V is TRBV13 and J is TRBJ2-3, with TRBD2 matching 14 bases. With 2 bases clipped from V and 4 bases from J, the junction kept 8 bases outside the gene matches. This CDR3 is 18 amino acids long. From germline, CDR1 is PRHDT and CDR2 FYEKMQ (reference sequence).

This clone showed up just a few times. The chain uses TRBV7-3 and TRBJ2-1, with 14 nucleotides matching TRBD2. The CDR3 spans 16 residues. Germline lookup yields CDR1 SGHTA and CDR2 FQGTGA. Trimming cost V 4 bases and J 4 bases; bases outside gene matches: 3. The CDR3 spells CASSSGTSGGYNEQFF. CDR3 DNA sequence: TGTGCCAGCAGCTCAGGGACTAGCGGGGGATACAATGAGCAGTTCTTC.

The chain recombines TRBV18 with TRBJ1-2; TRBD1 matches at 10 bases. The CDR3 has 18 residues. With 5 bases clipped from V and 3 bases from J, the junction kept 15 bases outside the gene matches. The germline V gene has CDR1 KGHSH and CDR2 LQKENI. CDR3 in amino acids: CASSSGALRQGAHYGYTF. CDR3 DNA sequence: TGTGCCAGCTCATCAGGGGCCCTGAGACAGGGGGCTCACTATGGCTACACCTTC.

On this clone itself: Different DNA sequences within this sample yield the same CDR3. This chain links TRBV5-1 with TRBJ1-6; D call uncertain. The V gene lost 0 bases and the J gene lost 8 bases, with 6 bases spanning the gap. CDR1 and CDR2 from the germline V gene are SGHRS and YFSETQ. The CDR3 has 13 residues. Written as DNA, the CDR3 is TGCGCCAGCAGCTTGGCCGGGTATTCACCCCTCCACTTT. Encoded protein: CASSLAGYSPLHF.